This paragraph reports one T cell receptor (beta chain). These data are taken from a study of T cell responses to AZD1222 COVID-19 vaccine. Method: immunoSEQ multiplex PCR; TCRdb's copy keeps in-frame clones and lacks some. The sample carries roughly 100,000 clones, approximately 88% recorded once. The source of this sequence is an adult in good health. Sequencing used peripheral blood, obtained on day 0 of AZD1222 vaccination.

CDR3 protein: CASIPGEAGANVLTF. The CDR3 region has the DNA TGTGCCAGCATCCCCGGGGAGGCTGGGGCCAACGTCCTGACTTTC. V and J are TRBV28 and TRBJ2-6; weak D call: TRBD2 (6 bases). CDR1 MDHEN and CDR2 SYDVKM come from the germline V gene. Trimming shortened V by 7 bases and J by 2 bases, and 12 bases separated the two germline ends. The CDR3 runs to 15 residues.